The 16 T cell receptor beta chains in this list originate from one sample, sequenced in a study of T cell changes during pregnancy in multiple sclerosis. Using immunoSEQ multiplex PCR, the repertoire was profiled, and TCRdb retains in-frame clones only, with some absent. The sample has fewer than 130,000 clones; just over 90% are singletons. The sequencing used peripheral blood, collected after pregnancy. The receptor source for this set is a female donor with multiple sclerosis, enrolled in a pregnancy study.

The chain is built from TRBV9 and TRBJ2-5; 15 bases agree with TRBD2. The CDR3 sequence is 15 residues long. Germline V gene data show CDR1 as SGDLS and CDR2 as YYNGEE. V was clipped by 8 bases and J by 5 bases; unmatched bases: 7. The CDR3 nucleotides are TGTGCCAGTGGACTAGCGGGGGGGAATAAGGAGACCCAGTACTTC. Protein product: CASGLAGGNKETQYF.

The chain links TRBV29-1 to TRBJ1-3, with D possibly matching TRBD1 (6 bases). Germline CDR1 and CDR2: SQVTM and ANQGSEA. Trimming shortened V by 8 bases and J by 0 bases, and 11 bases separated the two germline ends. This CDR3 has 13 amino acids. CDR3 sequence (DNA): TGCAGCATAACAGGGAGCTCTGGAAACACCATATATTTT. This sequence encodes CSITGSSGNTIYF.

This clone was observed a few times. The chain has TRBV7-8 and TRBJ1-6; a weak D match, TRBD1 (6 bases). The CDR3 is 15 amino acids. The V and J ends lost 1 base and 9 bases respectively, with 13 bases between them. Germline CDR1 and CDR2: SGHVS and FQNEAQ. The CDR3 DNA is TGTGCCAGCAGCTTAGAGACGGGGGGCTCTTCACCCCTCCACTTT. It encodes CASSLETGGSSPLHF.

J is TRBJ1-5 and V is TRBV28, with 7 bases lining up with TRBD1. With 6 bases clipped from V and 2 bases from J, the junction kept 7 bases outside the gene matches. The CDR3 loop spans 15 amino acids. Looked up from germline, CDR1 is MDHEN and CDR2 is SYDVKM. In DNA, the CDR3 is TGTGCCAGCAGGAAAGGGGGCATGGGCAATCAGCCCCAGCATTTT. It yields the protein CASRKGGMGNQPQHF.

The chain couples TRBV7-8 to TRBJ2-6, with a possible D match to TRBD1 (5 bases). V was clipped by 3 bases and J by 2 bases, with 14 bases between them. This CDR3 has 17 amino acids. The germline V gene encodes CDR1 SGHVS and CDR2 FQNEAQ. In DNA, the CDR3 is TGTGCCAGCAGCTTTTCAGGGTGGGGAACTGGGGCCAACGTCCTGACTTTC. It translates to CASSFSGWGTGANVLTF.

V usage is TRBV6-6 and J usage is TRBJ1-4; D remains unclear. From germline, CDR1 is MNHNY and CDR2 SVGAGI (reference sequence). The CDR3 totals 13 residues. The V gene lost 8 bases and the J gene lost 5 bases, with 12 bases spanning the gap. The CDR3 DNA is TGTGCCAGCCGTACCGGGAACAATGAAAAACTGTTTTTT. This encodes CASRTGNNEKLFF.

This sequence joins TRBV9 and TRBJ2-3, with 10 bases aligning to TRBD2. The germline gives CDR1 SGDLS, CDR2 YYNGEE. The CDR3 consists of 16 residues. V was clipped by 0 bases and J by 5 bases; unmatched bases: 6. CDR3 nucleotides: TGTGCCAGCAGCGTAGGGAGCGGGGGGGGAGGAGATACGCAGTATTTT. This encodes CASSVGSGGGGDTQYF.

This clone was picked up one time. The chain uses TRBV5-1 and TRBJ2-3; 15 nucleotides match TRBD2. CDR1 and CDR2 (germline): SGHRS, YFSETQ. Losses at the gene ends were 3 bases for V and 2 bases for J; bases not matched to a gene: 7. CDR3 length: 18 amino acids. CDR3 sequence reads: CASSSGLAGGTVTDTQYF. As DNA, the CDR3 is TGCGCCAGCAGCTCGGGACTAGCGGGGGGCACCGTCACAGATACGCAGTATTTT.

The rearrangement uses TRBV25-1 and TRBJ1-5; maybe TRBD1 (6 bases). CDR3 length equals 14 residues. CDR1 and CDR2 from the germline V gene are MGHDK and SYGVNS. The V end was cut by 5 bases, the J end by 3 bases, with 11 bases between. The CDR3 is CASSQTGLNQPQHF. In DNA form, the CDR3 reads TGTGCCAGCAGTCAGACAGGCCTCAATCAGCCCCAGCATTTT.

The chain recombines TRBV6-4 with TRBJ2-3; TRBD2 might be the D (5 bases). With 5 bases removed from V and 3 bases from J, the gap between germline ends came to 15 bases. Germline V gives CDR1 MRHNA, CDR2 SNTAGT. The CDR3 contains 15 residues. This chain's CDR3 is CASSRTSLATDTQYF. The CDR3 DNA follows: TGTGCCAGCAGTAGGACTTCGCTAGCAACAGATACGCAGTATTTT.

This clone has more than one count but fewer than ten. V usage is TRBV2 and J usage is TRBJ2-2; the D is unclear. The CDR3 is 13 amino acids. Trimming took 6 bases from V and 12 from J, leaving 17 bases between them. CDR1 and CDR2 (germline): SNHLY, FYNNEI. CDR3 coding DNA: TGTGCCAGCAGCGACGAACGACAAGGCAAGCTGTTTTTT. Its protein is CASSDERQGKLFF.

This clone was seen a handful of times. The same CDR3 can be traced to other DNA sequences in this sample. This chain connects TRBV18 to TRBJ1-1; maybe TRBD1 (5 bases). From germline, CDR1 is KGHSH and CDR2 LQKENI. The CDR3 spans 14 residues. V lost 3 bases to trimming and J lost 0 bases, with 8 bases between them. The CDR3 DNA reads TGTGCCAGCTCACCGGGGCAATTGAACACTGAAGCTTTCTTT. Amino acids: CASSPGQLNTEAFF.

This clone was seen just once. This chain joins TRBV29-1 and TRBJ2-3; no firm D call. This CDR3 contains 11 residues. Germline V gene lookup returns CDR1 SQVTM and CDR2 ANQGSEA. The V end lost 2 bases, the J end lost 8 bases, and 8 bases lay between the germline ends. CDR3: CSVEWRGTQYF. The CDR3 DNA follows: TGCAGCGTTGAATGGCGCGGTACGCAGTATTTT.

J is TRBJ2-5 and V is TRBV19; the D is unclear. This CDR3 comprises 13 residues. V was trimmed by 0 bases and J by 7 bases, leaving 9 bases between them. The germline V gene encodes CDR1 LNHDA and CDR2 SQIVND (reference sequence). The CDR3 spells CASSIDKRGTQYF. CDR3 nucleotide sequence: TGTGCCAGTAGTATAGATAAGCGCGGGACCCAGTACTTC. Using reference TRBV19 and TRBJ2-5 for the parts outside the CDR3, the full variable domain is DGGITQSPKYLFRKEGQNVTLSCEQNLNHDAMYWYRQDPGQGLRLIYYSQIVNDFQKGDIAEGYSVSREKKESFPLTVTSAQKNPTAFYLCASSIDKRGTQYFGPGTRLLVL.

This chain links TRBV7-6 with TRBJ2-5; D gene uncertain. Germline lookup yields CDR1 SGHVS and CDR2 FNYEAQ. The V and J ends lost 1 base and 5 bases respectively, with 8 bases between them. CDR3 length equals 13 residues. In nucleotides, the CDR3 is TGTGCCAGCAGCTTAGTCTTAGCTGAGACCCAGTACTTC. Amino acids: CASSLVLAETQYF.

This chain links TRBV7-9 with TRBJ1-6; 9 positions match TRBD1. The CDR3 runs to 16 residues. Germline lookup yields CDR1 SEHNR and CDR2 FQNEAQ (reference sequence). V was clipped by 5 bases and J by 5 bases; unmatched bases: 7. CDR3 amino acids: CASSTGQGMDNSPLHF. CDR3 nucleotide sequence: TGTGCCAGCAGCACGGGACAGGGCATGGATAATTCACCCCTCCACTTT.